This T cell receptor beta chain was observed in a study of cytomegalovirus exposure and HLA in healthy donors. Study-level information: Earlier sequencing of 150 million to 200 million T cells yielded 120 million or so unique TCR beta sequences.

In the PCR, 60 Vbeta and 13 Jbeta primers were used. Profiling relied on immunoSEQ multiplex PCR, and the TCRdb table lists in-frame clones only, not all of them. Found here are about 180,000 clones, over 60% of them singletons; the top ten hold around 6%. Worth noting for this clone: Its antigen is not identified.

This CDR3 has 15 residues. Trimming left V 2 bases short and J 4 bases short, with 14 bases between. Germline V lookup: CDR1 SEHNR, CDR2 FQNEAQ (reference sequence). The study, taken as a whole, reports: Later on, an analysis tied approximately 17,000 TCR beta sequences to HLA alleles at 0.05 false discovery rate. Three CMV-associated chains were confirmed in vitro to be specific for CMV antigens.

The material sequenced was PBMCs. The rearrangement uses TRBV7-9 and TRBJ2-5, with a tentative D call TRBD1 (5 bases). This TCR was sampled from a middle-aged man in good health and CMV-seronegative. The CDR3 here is CASSLRAGMIETQYF. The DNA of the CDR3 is TGTGCCAGCAGCTTACGGGCAGGGATGATAGAGACCCAGTACTTC.